The next 32 T cell receptor beta chains were all read from a single sample in a study of shared clonotypes between healthy human individuals. CD45RO-negative CD8 cells positively selected for CCR7 made up the naive population, which excluded terminally differentiated effector memory CD45RA+ cells. Clones were read by immunoSEQ multiplex PCR, and TCRdb kept only the in-frame ones, dropping some. The sample holds millions of clones, under 95% seen once. Material for sequencing was naive CD8+ T cells from PBMCs. These receptors were obtained from a young man in good health. Some clones in this sample may be carry-over from other donors' samples.

The chain couples TRBV4-3 to TRBJ1-1, with no clear D. Per the germline V gene, CDR1 is LGHNA and CDR2 is YSLEER. The V end was cut by 1 base, the J end by 0 bases, with 9 bases between. The CDR3 is made up of 15 amino acids. Written as DNA, the CDR3 is TGCGCCAGCAGCCAAGTCATGGCGGTGAACACTGAAGCTTTCTTT. It specifies CASSQVMAVNTEAFF.

The chain recombines TRBV7-6 with TRBJ1-3, with 8 nucleotides matching TRBD1. This CDR3 region has 15 residues. Per germline, CDR1 SGHVS and CDR2 FNYEAQ. With V trimmed by 5 bases and J by 7 bases, 10 bases remained unmatched. In nucleotides, the CDR3 is TGTGCCAGCAGCCCAACGGACAGGGTTTTGAACACCATATATTTT. Its protein product is CASSPTDRVLNTIYF.

This chain links TRBV4-3 with TRBJ2-1, with D hard to call. V lost 1 base and J lost 10, with 5 bases in between. Germline assignment: CDR1 LGHNA and CDR2 YSLEER. The length of the CDR3 is 11 residues. The CDR3 nucleotides are TGCGCCAGCAGCCAAGGGGCAGAGCAGTTCTTC. Translated: CASSQGAEQFF.

The chain couples TRBV13 to TRBJ2-5; 13 nucleotides align to TRBD2. CDR3 size: 18 residues. The V gene end was trimmed by 5 bases and the J gene end by 5 bases; junction bases not matched to a gene: 14. Germline loops: CDR1 PRHDT, CDR2 FYEKMQ (reference sequence). CDR3 sequence reads: CASSPSGTSGTNMETQYF. CDR3 in DNA: TGTGCCAGCAGCCCATCCGGGACTAGCGGGACTAATATGGAGACCCAGTACTTC.

The gene calls are TRBV7-8 and TRBJ1-1; unclear D gene. The V end was cut by 5 bases, the J end by 7 bases, with 14 bases between. Germline-derived CDR1 and CDR2 are SGHVS and FQNEAQ. The CDR3 spans 13 residues. CDR3 loop: CASSDWTQDEAFF. CDR3 DNA: TGTGCCAGCAGCGATTGGACTCAGGATGAAGCTTTCTTT.

V and J are TRBV27 and TRBJ2-7; the D gene is possibly TRBD2 (6 bases). Trimming removed 10 bases from V and 2 bases from J, with 15 bases in between. This CDR3 comprises 13 residues. The germline V gene encodes CDR1 MNHEY and CDR2 SMNVEV (reference sequence). CDR3 nucleotides: TGTGCCACCTCCGGAGGGCTGACCTACGAGCAGTACTTC. This translates into CATSGGLTYEQYF.

On this clone: Within the sample, other DNA sequences also encode this same CDR3. This sequence joins TRBV27 and TRBJ1-2, with 7 nucleotides matching TRBD1. J was trimmed by 0 bases and V by 2 bases; bases with no gene match: 0. The CDR3 length is 14 residues. CDR1 is MNHEY, CDR2 SMNVEV, per germline (reference sequence). CDR3 residues: CASSLTGANYGYTF. Written as DNA, the CDR3 is TGTGCCAGCAGTTTAACAGGGGCTAACTATGGCTACACCTTC.

This chain joins TRBV7-3 and TRBJ2-1; 12 bases agree with TRBD2. With V trimmed by 7 bases and J by 5 bases, 3 bases remained unmatched. The CDR3 is 14 amino acids. The germline V gene has CDR1 SGHTA and CDR2 FQGTGA. The CDR3 region is CASNLAGGNNEQFF. CDR3 DNA: TGTGCCAGCAACCTAGCGGGAGGGAACAATGAGCAGTTCTTC. Using reference TRBV7-3 and TRBJ2-1 for the parts outside the CDR3, the full variable domain is GAGVSQTPSNKVTEKGKYVELRCDPISGHTALYWYRQSLGQGPEFLIYFQGTGAADDSGLPNDRFFAVRPEGSVSTLKIQRTERGDSAVYLCASNLAGGNNEQFFGPGTRLTVL.

There are a few counts of this clone. Other DNA sequences from this sample encode an identical CDR3 as well. The CDR3 spells CASSLLADTQYF. In nucleotides, the CDR3 is TGTGCCAGCAGCTTATTGGCAGATACGCAGTATTTT. The chain joins TRBV7-9 to TRBJ2-3, with D unclear. Germline V gives CDR1 SEHNR, CDR2 FQNEAQ (reference sequence). Trimming took 2 bases from V and 4 from J, leaving 4 bases between them. The CDR3 contains 12 residues.

The chain is built from TRBV19 and TRBJ1-5; no clear D. Trimming took 3 bases from V and 7 from J, leaving 16 bases between them. The CDR3 is made up of 15 amino acids. Germline lookup yields CDR1 LNHDA and CDR2 SQIVND (reference sequence). In nucleotides, the CDR3 is TGTGCCAGTAGTATCTATTTTATTTCTGGGCAGCCCCAGCATTTT. As protein: CASSIYFISGQPQHF.

The rearrangement links TRBV5-6 to TRBJ2-7; tentatively, D is TRBD1 (5 bases). V dropped 2 bases and J dropped 0 bases, with 9 bases sitting between them. From germline, CDR1 is SGHDT and CDR2 YYEEEE. This CDR3 region has 14 residues. This CDR3 is CASSFLTDSYEQYF. CDR3 nucleotide sequence: TGTGCCAGCAGCTTCCTGACAGACTCCTACGAGCAGTACTTC.

This clone was counted a single time. The rearrangement joins TRBV27 to TRBJ1-1; TRBD1 might be the D (6 bases). CDR1 is MNHEY, CDR2 SMNVEV, per germline (reference sequence). This CDR3 spans 14 amino acids. Trimming took 3 bases from V and 5 from J, leaving 13 bases between them. The CDR3 here is CASSFYGGLTEAFF. CDR3 in DNA: TGTGCCAGCAGTTTTTACGGGGGGCTGACTGAAGCTTTCTTT.

This chain joins TRBV9 and TRBJ2-7, with TRBD2 matching over 7 bases. This CDR3 region has 14 residues. Germline V gene lookup returns CDR1 SGDLS and CDR2 YYNGEE. With 4 bases clipped from V and 0 bases from J, the junction kept 4 bases outside the gene matches. CDR3 region: CASSPGTNSYEQYF. CDR3 nucleotide sequence: TGTGCCAGCAGCCCCGGGACTAACTCCTACGAGCAGTACTTC.

V is TRBV19 and J is TRBJ1-5; 11 bases are a match to TRBD1. Unmatched junction bases numbered 12, after V lost 5 bases and J lost 0 bases. Germline CDR1 and CDR2: LNHDA and SQIVND (reference sequence). The CDR3 runs to 19 residues. CDR3 sequence: CASSPRDRGTGGSNQPQHF. CDR3 coding DNA: TGTGCCAGTAGTCCCCGGGATCGGGGGACAGGGGGTAGCAATCAGCCCCAGCATTTT.

This rearrangement joins TRBV29-1 to TRBJ1-5; 7 nucleotides agree with TRBD1. V gave up 2 bases and J gave up 6 bases; unmatched junction bases: 7. This CDR3 has 14 residues. The germline V gene has CDR1 SQVTM and CDR2 ANQGSEA. CDR3 region: CSVEFGGGGQPQHF. CDR3 sequence (DNA): TGCAGCGTTGAATTTGGAGGGGGCGGTCAGCCCCAGCATTTT.

The chain has TRBV10-3 and TRBJ1-2; 7 bases align to TRBD1. Germline V CDR1 and CDR2: ENHRY, SYGVKD. CDR3 length: 15 residues. J gave up 5 bases and V 3 bases, and 9 bases lay outside the gene matches. CDR3 amino acids: CAISDGQEETYGYTF. The DNA of the CDR3 is TGTGCCATCAGTGACGGACAGGAGGAGACATATGGCTACACCTTC.

V gene TRBV28 combines with J gene TRBJ2-1; 9 nucleotides agree with TRBD2. CDR1 MDHEN and CDR2 SYDVKM come from the germline V gene. Losses at the gene ends were 3 bases for V and 7 bases for J; bases not matched to a gene: 10. This CDR3 region has 16 residues. DNA for the CDR3: TGTGCCAGCAGTTTCTTGGTCGGCGGGAGGGGGAATGAGCAGTTCTTC. Its translation is CASSFLVGGRGNEQFF.

The chain couples TRBV10-3 to TRBJ2-7, with a weak D call TRBD2 (5 bases). This CDR3 has 14 amino acids. Germline V CDR1 and CDR2: ENHRY, SYGVKD. The V gene lost 3 bases and the J gene lost 5 bases, with 14 bases spanning the gap. The CDR3 loop is CAISDSRTRNEQYF. The CDR3 coding sequence is TGTGCCATCAGTGACTCCCGTACTAGGAACGAGCAGTACTTC.

This rearrangement joins TRBV10-2 to TRBJ1-3; D might be TRBD1 (6 bases). V was clipped by 10 bases and J by 0 bases, with 10 bases between them. CDR1 WSHSY and CDR2 SAAADI come from the germline V gene. The CDR3 loop spans 13 amino acids. DNA of the CDR3: TGCGCCACTAAGGGGGGCTCTGGAAACACCATATATTTT. Residues: CATKGGSGNTIYF.

This chain connects TRBV27 to TRBJ2-7; D may match TRBD1 or TRBD2 (5 bases each). The germline CDR1 and CDR2 sequences are MNHEY and SMNVEV (reference sequence). Trimming left V 8 bases short and J 3 bases short, with 17 bases between. This CDR3 is built from 14 residues. The CDR3 protein is CASGLSVQGYEQYF. CDR3 in DNA: TGTGCCAGCGGCCTTAGCGTCCAGGGCTACGAGCAGTACTTC.

This rearrangement joins TRBV9 to TRBJ2-1, with D hard to call. The V end was cut by 3 bases, the J end by 3 bases, with 10 bases between. The CDR3 sequence is 14 residues long. Germline V lookup: CDR1 SGDLS, CDR2 YYNGEE. The CDR3 sequence: CASSGDYNYNEQFF. CDR3 in DNA: TGTGCCAGCAGCGGCGATTATAACTACAATGAGCAGTTCTTC.

This chain connects TRBV6-6 to TRBJ2-5; TRBD1 matches at 8 bases. CDR1 is MNHNY, CDR2 SVGAGI, per germline (reference sequence). V was clipped by 6 bases and J by 2 bases; unmatched bases: 5. The length of the CDR3 is 14 residues. The CDR3 loop reads CASSENRGQETQYF. CDR3 in DNA: TGTGCCAGCAGCGAGAACAGGGGGCAAGAGACCCAGTACTTC.

The rearrangement joins TRBV11-3 to TRBJ2-7; D is unclear. Germline CDR1 reads SGHNT; CDR2 reads YENEEA. The V and J ends lost 3 bases and 0 bases respectively, with 9 bases between them. There are 14 residues in the CDR3. DNA of the CDR3: TGTGCCAGCAGCTTTAGTGGGAACTCCTACGAGCAGTACTTC. Translation gives CASSFSGNSYEQYF.

The chain employs TRBV11-2 and TRBJ1-6; D is unclear. There are 14 residues in the CDR3. V was cut by 5 bases and J by 7 bases, with 12 bases left in between. Per germline, CDR1 SGHAT and CDR2 FQNNGV. In DNA form, the CDR3 reads TGTGCCAGCAGCGAACCCCATCGGAATTCACCCCTCCACTTT. This codes for CASSEPHRNSPLHF.

The CDR3 nucleotides read TGTGCCAGCAGCTTTTTTCGTTCCAAAGGCCCAACCTACAATGAGCAGTTCTTC. Translating gives CASSFFRSKGPTYNEQFF. The gene calls are TRBV11-2 and TRBJ2-1; D unclear. The CDR3 sequence is 18 residues long. The V gene's germline CDR1 is SGHAT and CDR2 FQNNGV. With 3 bases removed from V and 2 bases from J, the gap between germline ends came to 20 bases.

This sequence joins TRBV29-1 and TRBJ2-7; maybe TRBD2 (6 bases). Looked up from germline, CDR1 is SQVTM and CDR2 is ANQGSEA. Trimming cost V 7 bases and J 3 bases, with 16 bases left between them. This CDR3 is built from 13 residues. As DNA, the CDR3 is TGCAGCGCTGCGGGCGGGAAGGTCTACGAGCAGTACTTC. Translation gives CSAAGGKVYEQYF.

The chain carries TRBV7-7 and TRBJ2-5, with no clear D. Germline V CDR1 and CDR2: SSHAT, FNYEAQ (reference sequence). The V end lost 2 bases, the J end lost 5 bases, and 15 bases lay between the germline ends. CDR3 size: 15 residues. The CDR3 loop reads CASSLRPTPGETQYF. Here the CDR3 DNA reads TGTGCCAGCAGCTTACGCCCTACTCCCGGGGAGACCCAGTACTTC.

The genes are TRBV25-1 and TRBJ2-1; D is possibly TRBD2 (6 bases). The CDR3 has 14 residues. Trimming removed 4 bases at V and 1 base at J, with 8 bases between. Per the germline V gene, CDR1 is MGHDK and CDR2 is SYGVNS. CDR3 bases: TGTGCCAGCAGTGGGAGGGAATCCTACAATGAGCAGTTCTTC. Protein sequence: CASSGRESYNEQFF.

This chain joins TRBV28 and TRBJ1-3; D unresolved. Per germline, CDR1 MDHEN and CDR2 SYDVKM. V was shortened by 6 bases and J by 1 base, with 7 bases between the two germline ends. This CDR3 spans 13 amino acids. The CDR3: CASSLFSGNTIYF. As DNA, the CDR3 is TGTGCCAGCAGCCTTTTTTCTGGAAACACCATATATTTT. The whole variable domain, filled in from reference TRBV28 and TRBJ1-3, reads DVKVTQSSRYLVKRTGEKVFLECVQDMDHENMFWYRQDPGLGLRLIYFSYDVKMKEKGDIPEGYSVSREKKERFSLILESASTNQTSMYLCASSLFSGNTIYFGEGSWLTVV.

The chain has TRBV29-1 and TRBJ1-3, with TRBD1 as a possible D gene (5 bases). Germline CDR1 is SQVTM and CDR2 is ANQGSEA. V lost 3 bases and J 0 bases, leaving 15 bases between the germline ends. This CDR3 is built from 16 residues. CDR3 protein: CSVEGWDSLSGNTIYF. The CDR3 DNA reads as TGCAGCGTTGAGGGGTGGGACTCTCTCTCTGGAAACACCATATATTTT.

Concerning this clone itself: In the same sample, other DNA sequences code for this CDR3. This chain links TRBV28 with TRBJ2-3; D possibly corresponds to TRBD1 (6 bases). This CDR3 is 14 amino acids long. From germline, CDR1 is MDHEN and CDR2 SYDVKM. The V and J ends lost 5 bases and 1 base respectively, with 10 bases between them. CDR3 protein: CASSLRQGTDTQYF. In DNA form, the CDR3 reads TGTGCCAGCAGTCTAAGACAGGGCACAGATACGCAGTATTTT.

The rearrangement joins TRBV7-2 to TRBJ1-1; D unresolved. The CDR3 loop spans 16 amino acids. V lost 2 bases, J lost 2 bases, and 15 bases lay in between. Germline-derived CDR1 and CDR2 are SGHTA and FQGNSA. The CDR3 region is CASSLWFTEINTEAFF. Written as DNA, the CDR3 is TGTGCCAGCAGCTTATGGTTTACAGAGATAAACACTGAAGCTTTCTTT. The full variable domain, completed using reference TRBV7-2 and TRBJ1-1, is GAGVSQSPSNKVTEKGKDVELRCDPISGHTALYWYRQSLGQGLEFLIYFQGNSAPDKSGLPSDRFSAERTGGSVSTLTIQRTQQEDSAVYLCASSLWFTEINTEAFFGQGTRLTVV.